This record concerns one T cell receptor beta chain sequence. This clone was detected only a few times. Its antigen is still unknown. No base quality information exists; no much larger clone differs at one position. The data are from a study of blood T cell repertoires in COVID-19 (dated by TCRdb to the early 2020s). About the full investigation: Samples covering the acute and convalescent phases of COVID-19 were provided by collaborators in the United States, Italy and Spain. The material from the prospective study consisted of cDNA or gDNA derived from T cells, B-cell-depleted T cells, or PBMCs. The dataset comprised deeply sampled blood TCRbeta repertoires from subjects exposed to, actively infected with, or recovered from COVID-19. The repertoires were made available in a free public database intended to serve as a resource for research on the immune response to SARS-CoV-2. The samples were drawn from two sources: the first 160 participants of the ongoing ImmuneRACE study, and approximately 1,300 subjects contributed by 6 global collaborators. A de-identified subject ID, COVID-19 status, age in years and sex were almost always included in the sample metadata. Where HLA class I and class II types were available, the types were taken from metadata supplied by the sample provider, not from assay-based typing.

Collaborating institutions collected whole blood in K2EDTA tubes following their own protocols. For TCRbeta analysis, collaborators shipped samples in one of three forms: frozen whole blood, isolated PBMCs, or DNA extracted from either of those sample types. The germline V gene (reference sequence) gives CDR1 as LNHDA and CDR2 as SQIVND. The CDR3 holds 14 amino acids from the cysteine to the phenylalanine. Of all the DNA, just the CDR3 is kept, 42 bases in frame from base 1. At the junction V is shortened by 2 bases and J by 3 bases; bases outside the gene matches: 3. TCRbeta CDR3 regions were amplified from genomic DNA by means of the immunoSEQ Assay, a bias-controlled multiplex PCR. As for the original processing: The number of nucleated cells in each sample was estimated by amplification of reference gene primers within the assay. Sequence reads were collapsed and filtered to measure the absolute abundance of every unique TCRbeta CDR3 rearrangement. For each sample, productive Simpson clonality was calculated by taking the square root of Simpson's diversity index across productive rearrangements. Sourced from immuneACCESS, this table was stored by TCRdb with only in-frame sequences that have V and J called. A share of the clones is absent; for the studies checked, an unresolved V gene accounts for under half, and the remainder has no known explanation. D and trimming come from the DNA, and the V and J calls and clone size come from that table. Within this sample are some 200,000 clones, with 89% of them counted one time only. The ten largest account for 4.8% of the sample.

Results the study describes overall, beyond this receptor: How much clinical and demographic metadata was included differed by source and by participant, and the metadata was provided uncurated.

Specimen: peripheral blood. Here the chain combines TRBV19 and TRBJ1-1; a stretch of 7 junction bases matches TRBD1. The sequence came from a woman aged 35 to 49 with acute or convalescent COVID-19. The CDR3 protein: CASSISQGDTEAFF. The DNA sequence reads TGTGCCAGTAGTATATCGCAGGGGGACACTGAAGCTTTCTTT.